The sequence of this T cell receptor (beta chain) was determined in a study of cytomegalovirus exposure and HLA in healthy donors. A word on this clone: The antigen remains unidentified.

General study points: Links to common viral pathogens appeared, in a later analysis, for several of the most significant clusters.

Researchers ran the PCR with 60 Vbeta and 13 Jbeta primers. Sequencing was performed with immunoSEQ multiplex PCR; in TCRdb, only in-frame clones are kept and a portion is missing. Among about 130,000 clones listed, 70% to 80% were seen once. Germline V gene lookup returns CDR1 SGHTA and CDR2 FQGNSA. V was pared by 3 bases and J by 8 bases, with 8 bases of the junction left unmatched. The CDR3 totals 15 residues. The specimen sequenced was PBMCs. The receptor was isolated from a woman aged 55-70 years in good health and CMV-seropositive. V gene TRBV7-2 combines with J gene TRBJ1-2; 11 bases are a match to TRBD1. CDR3 nucleotide sequence: TGTGCCAGCAGCTTCTACGGACAGGGGGCTGGGGGCTACACCTTC. Translating it yields CASSFYGQGAGGYTF.